The 12 T cell receptor beta chains reported below all come from one sample, sequenced in a study of Graves' ophthalmopathy and Graves' hyperthyroidism. Amplification of TCR beta CDR3 regions used RNA transcripts. HTBI primers primed a first-round RT-PCR, and a second-round multiplex PCR followed. Each CDR3 protein is one row after TCRdb ran MiXCR on the multiplex PCR reads. The table has about 410,000 distinct CDR3 sequences, about 17% seen once; the top ten hold roughly 1.5%. The source material was peripheral blood. The receptors here all came from a young woman with Graves' ophthalmopathy.

This clonotype has at least ten counts. CDR3 sequence (DNA): TGCAGTGCGAAGCGGGAGAATACCTACGAGCAGTACTTC. Translation: CSAKRENTYEQYF. V is TRBV20-1 and J is TRBJ2-7; 8 bases fit TRBD2. Germline CDR1 is DFQATT and CDR2 is SNEGSKA (reference sequence). The CDR3 runs to 13 residues. The ends lost 6 bases at V and 2 bases at J; junction bases unmatched: 6.

This clonotype has ten or more counts. The rearrangement links TRBV20-1 to TRBJ2-7; D not certain. CDR3 length: 11 amino acids. Looked up from germline, CDR1 is DFQATT and CDR2 is SNEGSKA (reference sequence). Trimming shortened V by 2 bases and J by 6 bases, and 8 bases separated the two germline ends. Here the CDR3 reads CSARTSTEQYF. In nucleotides, the CDR3 is TGCAGTGCTAGAACCTCTACCGAGCAGTACTTC.

This clonotype was seen repeatedly, ten times or more. The chain has TRBV12-3 or TRBV12-4 and TRBJ2-7, with D perhaps matching TRBD1 or TRBD2 (5 bases each). The CDR3 loop spans 13 amino acids. Trimming removed 1 base at V and 7 bases at J, with 11 bases between. The CDR3 loop reads CASSLGGYGEQYF. The CDR3 bases are TGTGCCAGCAGTTTAGGGGGGTACGGAGAGCAGTACTTC.

CDR3 nucleotide sequence: TGCGCCAGCAGTGAAATGTTAGGGGCCAGGAATCAGCCCCAGCATTTT. Encoded protein: CASSEMLGARNQPQHF. The chain carries TRBV10-2 and TRBJ1-5; the D gene is possibly TRBD1 (5 bases). This CDR3 spans 16 amino acids. The germline V gene has CDR1 WSHSY and CDR2 SAAADI. V lost 3 bases and J lost 4, with 16 bases in between.

In this sample, this clonotype turned up many times. The V gene is TRBV11-2, the J gene TRBJ2-2; D might be TRBD1 (5 bases). This CDR3 comprises 16 residues. Germline V gives CDR1 SGHAT, CDR2 FQNNGV. The V and J ends lost 5 bases and 5 bases respectively, with 18 bases between them. This CDR3 is CASSPQGGAWTGELFF. In DNA form, the CDR3 reads TGTGCCAGCAGCCCTCAGGGTGGGGCTTGGACCGGGGAGCTGTTTTTT.

This clonotype was detected many times. The chain carries TRBV11-1 and TRBJ2-3; TRBD2 aligns across 8 bases. Germline values: CDR1 SGHAT, CDR2 FQDESV (reference sequence). V trimming: 1 base; J trimming: 2 bases; junction bases outside the gene matches: 8. This CDR3 contains 17 residues. The DNA of the CDR3 is TGTGCCAGCAGCTTAGATTGGCTAGCGGGCTACACAGATACGCAGTATTTT. Protein: CASSLDWLAGYTDTQYF.

In its sample, this clonotype was seen many times. The chain joins TRBV4-1 to TRBJ2-7; D remains unclear. Germline loops: CDR1 MGHRA, CDR2 YSYEKL. V was clipped by 2 bases and J by 2 bases, with 10 bases between them. This CDR3 spans 14 amino acids. CDR3 residues: CASSQQRGAYEQYF. The DNA of the CDR3 is TGCGCCAGCAGCCAACAACGAGGAGCCTACGAGCAGTACTTC.

This clonotype was counted ten times or more. The chain recombines TRBV11-1 with TRBJ1-5; TRBD1 aligns across 8 bases. CDR3 size: 18 residues. From germline, CDR1 is SGHAT and CDR2 FQDESV (reference sequence). V lost 1 base and J lost 4; bases outside the gene matches: 12. The CDR3 nucleotides are TGTGCCAGCAGCTTAGTTCCGGGTCATAGGACAGGGAATCAGCCCCAGCATTTT. Translated, it gives CASSLVPGHRTGNQPQHF.

This clonotype was counted at least ten times. The chain couples TRBV10-3 to TRBJ1-2; a possible D gene is TRBD1 (5 bases). The CDR3 is 17 residues long. Trimming pared 8 bases from V and 0 bases from J, leaving 22 bases between. Germline-derived CDR1 and CDR2 are ENHRY and SYGVKD. The CDR3 region is CAIRPRGPPTTNYGYTF. In DNA, the CDR3 is TGTGCCATCCGACCTCGGGGACCTCCGACCACTAACTATGGCTACACCTTC.

This clonotype was picked up many times. The J gene is TRBJ2-2, the V gene TRBV7-6; D not resolved. V was shortened by 2 bases and J by 6 bases, with 4 bases between the two germline ends. Germline CDR1 and CDR2: SGHVS and FNYEAQ. There are 12 residues in the CDR3. CDR3 loop: CASSLRAGELFF. The CDR3 bases are TGTGCCAGCAGCTTAAGGGCCGGGGAGCTGTTTTTT.

This clonotype has at least ten counts. This chain connects TRBV6-1 to TRBJ1-5, with D hard to call. Germline lookup yields CDR1 MNHNS and CDR2 SASEGT. CDR3 length: 13 amino acids. V was cut by 11 bases and J by 5 bases, with 16 bases left in between. CDR3 region: CASRRTPDQPQHF. The CDR3 DNA sequence: TGTGCCTCCAGAAGGACGCCCGATCAGCCCCAGCATTTT.

This clonotype came up many times. The gene calls are TRBV6-5 and TRBJ1-1; 8 bases match TRBD1. Germline values: CDR1 MNHEY, CDR2 SVGAGI. V dropped 5 bases and J dropped 0; count of bases not matched to a gene: 5. CDR3 length: 15 residues. CDR3 in amino acids: CASSPTGGLNTEAFF. The CDR3 coding sequence is TGTGCCAGCAGTCCAACAGGGGGATTGAACACTGAAGCTTTCTTT.